This T cell receptor beta chain was identified during a study of cytomegalovirus exposure and HLA in healthy donors. Study-wide findings and caveats: As was reported, the classifier diagnosed cytomegalovirus status with high specificity and sensitivity. TCR beta chain V- and J-gene trimming was linked, in a later analysis, to a missense variant in DCLRE1C.

Details on this clone: The antigen is not known.

The germline gives CDR1 SGDLS, CDR2 YYNGEE. CDR3 size: 19 residues. Unmatched junction bases numbered 22, after V lost 4 bases and J lost 5 bases. PCR was performed using 60 Vbeta and 13 Jbeta primers. Sequencing was performed with immunoSEQ multiplex PCR; in TCRdb, only in-frame clones are kept and a portion is missing. The sample's table shows 110,000 to 150,000 clones. The chain recombines TRBV9 with TRBJ2-5; TRBD2 matches 8 bases. The sequence was obtained from a male donor in good health and CMV-seronegative. Sequenced material: PBMCs. The CDR3 DNA follows: TGTGCCAGCAGCCCCCGTAGAGGGTTAGCGGGGACTTCTGGGGAGACCCAGTACTTC. Its translation is CASSPRRGLAGTSGETQYF.